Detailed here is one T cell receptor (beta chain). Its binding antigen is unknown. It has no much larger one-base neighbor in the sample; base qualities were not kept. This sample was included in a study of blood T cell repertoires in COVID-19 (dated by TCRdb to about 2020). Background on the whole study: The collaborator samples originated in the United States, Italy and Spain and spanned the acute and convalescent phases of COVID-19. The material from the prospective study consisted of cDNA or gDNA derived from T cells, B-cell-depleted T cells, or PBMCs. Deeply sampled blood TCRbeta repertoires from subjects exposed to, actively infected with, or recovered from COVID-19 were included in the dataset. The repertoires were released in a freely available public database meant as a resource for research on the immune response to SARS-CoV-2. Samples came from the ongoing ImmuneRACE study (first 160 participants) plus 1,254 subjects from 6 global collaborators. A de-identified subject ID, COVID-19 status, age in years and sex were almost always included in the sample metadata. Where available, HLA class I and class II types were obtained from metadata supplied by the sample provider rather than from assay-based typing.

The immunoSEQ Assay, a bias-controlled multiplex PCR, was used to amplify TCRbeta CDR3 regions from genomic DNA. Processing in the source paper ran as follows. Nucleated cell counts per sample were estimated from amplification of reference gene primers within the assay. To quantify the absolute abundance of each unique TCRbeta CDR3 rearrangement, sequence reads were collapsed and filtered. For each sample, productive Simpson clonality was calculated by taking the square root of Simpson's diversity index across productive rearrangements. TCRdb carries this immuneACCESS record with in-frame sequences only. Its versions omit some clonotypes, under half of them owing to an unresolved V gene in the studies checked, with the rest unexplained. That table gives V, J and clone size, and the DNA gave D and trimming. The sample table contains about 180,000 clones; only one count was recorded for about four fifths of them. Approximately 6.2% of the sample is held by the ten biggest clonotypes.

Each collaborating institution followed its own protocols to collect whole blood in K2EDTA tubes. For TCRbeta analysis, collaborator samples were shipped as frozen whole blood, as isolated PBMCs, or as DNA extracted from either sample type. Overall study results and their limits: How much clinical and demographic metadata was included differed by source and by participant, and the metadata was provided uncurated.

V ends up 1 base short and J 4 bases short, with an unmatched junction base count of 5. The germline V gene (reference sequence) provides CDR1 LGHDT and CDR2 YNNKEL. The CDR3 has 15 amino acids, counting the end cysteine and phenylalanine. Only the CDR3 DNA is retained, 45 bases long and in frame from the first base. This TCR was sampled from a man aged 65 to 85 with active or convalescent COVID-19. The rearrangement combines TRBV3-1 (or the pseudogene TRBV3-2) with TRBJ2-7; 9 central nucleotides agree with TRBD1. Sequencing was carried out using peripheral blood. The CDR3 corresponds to CASSQGTGESYEQYF. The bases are TGTGCCAGCAGCCAAGGGACAGGGGAGTCGTACGAGCAGTACTTC.